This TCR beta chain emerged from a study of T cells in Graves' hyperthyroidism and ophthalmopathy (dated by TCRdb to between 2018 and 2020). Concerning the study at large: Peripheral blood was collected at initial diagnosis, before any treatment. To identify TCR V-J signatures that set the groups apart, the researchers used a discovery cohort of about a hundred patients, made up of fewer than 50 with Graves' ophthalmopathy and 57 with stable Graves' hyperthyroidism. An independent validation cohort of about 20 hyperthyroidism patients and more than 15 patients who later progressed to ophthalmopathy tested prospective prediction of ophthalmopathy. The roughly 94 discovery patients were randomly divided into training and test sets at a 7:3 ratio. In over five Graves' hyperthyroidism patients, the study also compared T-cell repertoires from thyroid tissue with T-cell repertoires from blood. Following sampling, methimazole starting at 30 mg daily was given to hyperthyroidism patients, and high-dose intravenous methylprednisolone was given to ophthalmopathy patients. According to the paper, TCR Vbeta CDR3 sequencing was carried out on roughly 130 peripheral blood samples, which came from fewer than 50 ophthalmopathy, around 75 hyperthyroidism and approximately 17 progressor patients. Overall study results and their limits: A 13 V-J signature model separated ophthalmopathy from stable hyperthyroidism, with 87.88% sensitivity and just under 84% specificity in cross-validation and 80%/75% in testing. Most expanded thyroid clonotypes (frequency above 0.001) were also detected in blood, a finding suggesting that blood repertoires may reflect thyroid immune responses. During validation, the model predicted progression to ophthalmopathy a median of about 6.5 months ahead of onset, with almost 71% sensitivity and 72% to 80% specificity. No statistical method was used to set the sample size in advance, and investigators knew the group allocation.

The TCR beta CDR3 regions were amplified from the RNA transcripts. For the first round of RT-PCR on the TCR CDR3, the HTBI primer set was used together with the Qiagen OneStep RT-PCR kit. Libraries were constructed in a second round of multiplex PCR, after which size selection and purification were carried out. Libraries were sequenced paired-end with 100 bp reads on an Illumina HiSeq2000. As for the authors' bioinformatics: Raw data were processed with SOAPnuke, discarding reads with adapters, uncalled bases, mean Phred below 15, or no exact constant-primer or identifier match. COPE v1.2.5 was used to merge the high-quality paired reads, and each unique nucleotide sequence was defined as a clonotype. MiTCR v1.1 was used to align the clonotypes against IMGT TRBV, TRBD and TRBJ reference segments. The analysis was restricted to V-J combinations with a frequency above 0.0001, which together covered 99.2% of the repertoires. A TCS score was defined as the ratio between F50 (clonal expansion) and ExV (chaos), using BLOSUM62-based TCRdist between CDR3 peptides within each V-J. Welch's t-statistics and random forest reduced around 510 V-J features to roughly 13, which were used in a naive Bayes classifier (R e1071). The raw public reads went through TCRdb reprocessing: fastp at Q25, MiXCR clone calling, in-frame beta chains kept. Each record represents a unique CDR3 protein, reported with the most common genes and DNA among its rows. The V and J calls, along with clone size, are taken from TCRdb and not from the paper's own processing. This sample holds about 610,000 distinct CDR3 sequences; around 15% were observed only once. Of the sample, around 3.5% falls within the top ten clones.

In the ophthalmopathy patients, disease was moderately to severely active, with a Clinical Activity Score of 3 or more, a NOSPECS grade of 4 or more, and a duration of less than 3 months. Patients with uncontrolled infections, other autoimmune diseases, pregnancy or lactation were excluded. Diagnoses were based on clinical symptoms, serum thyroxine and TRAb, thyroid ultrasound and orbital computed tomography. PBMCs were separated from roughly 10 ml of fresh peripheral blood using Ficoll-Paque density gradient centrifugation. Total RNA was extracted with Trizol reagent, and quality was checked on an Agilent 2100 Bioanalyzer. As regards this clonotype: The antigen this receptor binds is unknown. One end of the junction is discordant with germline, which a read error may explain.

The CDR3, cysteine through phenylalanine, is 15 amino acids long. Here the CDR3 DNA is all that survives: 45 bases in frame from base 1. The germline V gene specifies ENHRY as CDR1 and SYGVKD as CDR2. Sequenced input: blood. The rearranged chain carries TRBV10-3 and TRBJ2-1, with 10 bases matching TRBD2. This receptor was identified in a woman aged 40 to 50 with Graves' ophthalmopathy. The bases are TGTGCCATCAGGGGGCTAGCGGGAGTTGCCAATGGGCAGTTCTTC. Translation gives CAIRGLAGVANGQFF.